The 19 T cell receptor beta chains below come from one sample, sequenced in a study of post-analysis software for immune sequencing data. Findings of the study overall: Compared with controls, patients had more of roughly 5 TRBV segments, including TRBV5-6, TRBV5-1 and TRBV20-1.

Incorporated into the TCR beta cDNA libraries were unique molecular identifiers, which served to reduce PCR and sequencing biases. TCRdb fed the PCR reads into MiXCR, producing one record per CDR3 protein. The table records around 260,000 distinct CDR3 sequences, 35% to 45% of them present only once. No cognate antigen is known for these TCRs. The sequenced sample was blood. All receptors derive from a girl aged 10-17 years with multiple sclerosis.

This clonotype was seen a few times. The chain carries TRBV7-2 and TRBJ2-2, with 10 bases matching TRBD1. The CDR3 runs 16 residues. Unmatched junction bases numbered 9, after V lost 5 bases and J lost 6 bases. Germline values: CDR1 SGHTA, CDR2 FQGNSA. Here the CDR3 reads CASSPPGTGEAGELFF. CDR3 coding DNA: TGTGCCAGCAGCCCCCCCGGGACAGGGGAGGCCGGGGAGCTGTTTTTT.

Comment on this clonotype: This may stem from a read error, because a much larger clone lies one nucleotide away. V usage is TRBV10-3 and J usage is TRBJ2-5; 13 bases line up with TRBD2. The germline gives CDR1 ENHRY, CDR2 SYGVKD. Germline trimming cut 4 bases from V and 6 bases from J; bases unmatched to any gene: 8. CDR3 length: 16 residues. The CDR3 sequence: CAISVGLAGEGKTQYF. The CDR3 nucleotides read TGTGCCATCAGTGTAGGACTAGCGGGAGAGGGGAAGACCCAGTACTTC.

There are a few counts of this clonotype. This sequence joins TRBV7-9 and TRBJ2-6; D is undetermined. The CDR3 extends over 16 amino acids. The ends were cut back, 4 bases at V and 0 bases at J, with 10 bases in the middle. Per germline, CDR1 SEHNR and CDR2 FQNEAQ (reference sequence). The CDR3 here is CASSSQIGSGANVLTF. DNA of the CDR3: TGTGCCAGCAGCTCCCAAATCGGCTCTGGGGCCAACGTCCTGACTTTC. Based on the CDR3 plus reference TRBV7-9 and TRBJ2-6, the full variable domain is DTGVSQNPRHKITKRGQNVTFRCDPISEHNRLYWYRQTLGQGPEFLTYFQNEAQLEKSRLLSDRFSAERPKGSFSTLEIQRTEQGDSAMYLCASSSQIGSGANVLTFGAGSRLTVL.

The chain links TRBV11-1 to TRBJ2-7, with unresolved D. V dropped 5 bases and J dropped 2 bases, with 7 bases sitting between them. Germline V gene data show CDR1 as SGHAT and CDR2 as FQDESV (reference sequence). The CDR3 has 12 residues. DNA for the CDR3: TGTGCCAGCAGCGAAGCAGCCTACGAGCAGTACTTC. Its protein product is CASSEAAYEQYF.

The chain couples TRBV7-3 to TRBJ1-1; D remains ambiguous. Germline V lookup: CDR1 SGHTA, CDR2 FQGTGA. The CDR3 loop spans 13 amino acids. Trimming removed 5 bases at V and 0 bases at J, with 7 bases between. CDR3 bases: TGTGCCAGCAGCGTACTCCTGAACACTGAAGCTTTCTTT. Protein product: CASSVLLNTEAFF.

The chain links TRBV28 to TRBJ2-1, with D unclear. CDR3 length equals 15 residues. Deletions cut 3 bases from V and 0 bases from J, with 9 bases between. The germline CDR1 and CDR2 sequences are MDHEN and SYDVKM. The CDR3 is CASSLRQSSYNEQFF. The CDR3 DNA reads TGTGCCAGCAGTTTGAGGCAGAGCTCCTACAATGAGCAGTTCTTC.

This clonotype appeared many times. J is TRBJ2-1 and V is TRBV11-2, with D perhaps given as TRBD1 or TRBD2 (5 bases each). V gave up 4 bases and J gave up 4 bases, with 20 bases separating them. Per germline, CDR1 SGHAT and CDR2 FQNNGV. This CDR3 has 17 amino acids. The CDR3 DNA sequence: TGTGCCAGCAGCTCATTAACCGGGACGGTCCATTACAATGAGCAGTTCTTC. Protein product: CASSSLTGTVHYNEQFF. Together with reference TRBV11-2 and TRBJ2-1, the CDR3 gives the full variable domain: EAGVAQSPRYKIIEKRQSVAFWCNPISGHATLYWYQQILGQGPKLLIQFQNNGVVDDSQLPKDRFSAERLKGVDSTLKIQPAKLEDSAVYLCASSSLTGTVHYNEQFFGPGTRLTVL.

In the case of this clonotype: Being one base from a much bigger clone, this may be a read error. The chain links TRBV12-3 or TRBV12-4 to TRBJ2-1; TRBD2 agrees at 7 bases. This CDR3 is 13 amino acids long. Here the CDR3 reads CACREGLHNEQFF. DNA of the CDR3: TGTGCCTGCAGGGAGGGACTGCACAATGAGCAGTTCTTC.

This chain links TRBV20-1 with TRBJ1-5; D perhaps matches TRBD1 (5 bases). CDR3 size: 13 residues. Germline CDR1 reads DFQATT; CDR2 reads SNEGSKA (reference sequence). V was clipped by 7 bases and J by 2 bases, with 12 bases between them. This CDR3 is CSVGGKGNQPQHF. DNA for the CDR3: TGCAGTGTTGGGGGGAAGGGCAATCAGCCCCAGCATTTT.

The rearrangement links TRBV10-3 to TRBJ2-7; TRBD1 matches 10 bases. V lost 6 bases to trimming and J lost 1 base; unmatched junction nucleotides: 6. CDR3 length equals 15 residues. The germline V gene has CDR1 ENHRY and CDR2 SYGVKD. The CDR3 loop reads CAIRPGTGASYEQYF. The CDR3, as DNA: TGTGCCATCAGACCCGGGACAGGGGCGTCCTACGAGCAGTACTTC.

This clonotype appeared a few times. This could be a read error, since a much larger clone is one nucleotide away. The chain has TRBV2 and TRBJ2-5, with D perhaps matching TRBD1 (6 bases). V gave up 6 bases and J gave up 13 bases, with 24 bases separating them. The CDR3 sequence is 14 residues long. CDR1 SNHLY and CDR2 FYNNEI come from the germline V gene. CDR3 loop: CASRESGVYANPYF. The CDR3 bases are TGTGCCAGCAGGGAGTCAGGGGTGTACGCGAATCCGTACTTC.

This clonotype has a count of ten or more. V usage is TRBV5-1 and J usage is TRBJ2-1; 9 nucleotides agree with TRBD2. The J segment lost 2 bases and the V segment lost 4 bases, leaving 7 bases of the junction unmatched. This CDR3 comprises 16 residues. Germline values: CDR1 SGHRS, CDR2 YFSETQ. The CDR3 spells CASSPPSGITYNEQFF. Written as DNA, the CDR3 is TGCGCCAGCAGCCCCCCTAGCGGGATTACCTACAATGAGCAGTTCTTC.

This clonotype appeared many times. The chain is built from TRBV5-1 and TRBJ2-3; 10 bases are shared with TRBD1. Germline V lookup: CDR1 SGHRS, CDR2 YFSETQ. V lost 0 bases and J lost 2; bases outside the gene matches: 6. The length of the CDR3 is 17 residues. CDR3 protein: CASSLGPGQGVTDTQYF. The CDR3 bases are TGCGCCAGCAGCTTGGGCCCAGGACAGGGGGTCACAGATACGCAGTATTTT.

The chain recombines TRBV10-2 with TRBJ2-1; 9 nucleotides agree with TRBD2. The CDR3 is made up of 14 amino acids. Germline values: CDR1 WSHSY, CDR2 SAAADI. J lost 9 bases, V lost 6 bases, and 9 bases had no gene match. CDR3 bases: TGCGCCAGCAGGAATGCGGGAGGGCCTTCTGAGCAGTTCTTC. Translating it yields CASRNAGGPSEQFF.

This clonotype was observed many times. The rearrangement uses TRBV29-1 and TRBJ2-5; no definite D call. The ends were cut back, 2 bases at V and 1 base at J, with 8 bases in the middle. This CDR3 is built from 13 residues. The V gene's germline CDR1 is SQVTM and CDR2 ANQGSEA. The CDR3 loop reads CSVETYSQETQYF. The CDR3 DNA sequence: TGCAGCGTTGAAACTTACAGCCAAGAGACCCAGTACTTC.

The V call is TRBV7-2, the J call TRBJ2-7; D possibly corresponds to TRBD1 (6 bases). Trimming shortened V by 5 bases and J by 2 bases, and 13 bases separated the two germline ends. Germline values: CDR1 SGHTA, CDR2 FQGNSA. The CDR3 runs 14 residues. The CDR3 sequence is CASSPGAGPYEQYF. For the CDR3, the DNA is TGTGCCAGCAGCCCAGGGGCAGGGCCCTACGAGCAGTACTTC. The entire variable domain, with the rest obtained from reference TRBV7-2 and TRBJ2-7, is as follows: GAGVSQSPSNKVTEKGKDVELRCDPISGHTALYWYRQSLGQGLEFLIYFQGNSAPDKSGLPSDRFSAERTGGSVSTLTIQRTQQEDSAVYLCASSPGAGPYEQYFGPGTRLTVT.

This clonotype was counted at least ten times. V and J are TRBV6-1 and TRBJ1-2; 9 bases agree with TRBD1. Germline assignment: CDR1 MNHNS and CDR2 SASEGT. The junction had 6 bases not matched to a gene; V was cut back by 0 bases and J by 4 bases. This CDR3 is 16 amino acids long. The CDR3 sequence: CASSEAWGQGFYGYTF. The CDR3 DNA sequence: TGTGCCAGCAGTGAAGCTTGGGGACAGGGTTTCTATGGCTACACCTTC.

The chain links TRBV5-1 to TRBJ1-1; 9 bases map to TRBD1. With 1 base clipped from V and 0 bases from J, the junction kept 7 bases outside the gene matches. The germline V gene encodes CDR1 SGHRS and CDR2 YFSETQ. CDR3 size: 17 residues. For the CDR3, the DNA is TGCGCCAGCAGCTTGAAGGGACAGGGTCCTATGAACACTGAAGCTTTCTTT. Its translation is CASSLKGQGPMNTEAFF.

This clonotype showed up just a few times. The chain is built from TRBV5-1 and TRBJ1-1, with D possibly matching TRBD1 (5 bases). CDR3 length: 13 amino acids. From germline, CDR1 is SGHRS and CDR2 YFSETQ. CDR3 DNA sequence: TGCGCTACCGCCCCGGATGGGGGTACTGAAGCTTTCTTT. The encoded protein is CATAPDGGTEAFF.